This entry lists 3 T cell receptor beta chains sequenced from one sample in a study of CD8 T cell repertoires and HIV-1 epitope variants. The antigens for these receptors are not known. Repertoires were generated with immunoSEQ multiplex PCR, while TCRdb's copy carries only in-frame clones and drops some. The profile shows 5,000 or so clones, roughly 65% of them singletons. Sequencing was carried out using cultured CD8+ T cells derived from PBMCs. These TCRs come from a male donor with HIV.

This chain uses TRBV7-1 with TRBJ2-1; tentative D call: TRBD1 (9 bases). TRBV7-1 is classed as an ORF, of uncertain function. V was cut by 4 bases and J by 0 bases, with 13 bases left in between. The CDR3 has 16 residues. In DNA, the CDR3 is TGTGCCAGCAGCTTAGCGGGACAGGGCTCCTACAATGAGCAGTTCTTC. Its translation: CASSLAGQGSYNEQFF.

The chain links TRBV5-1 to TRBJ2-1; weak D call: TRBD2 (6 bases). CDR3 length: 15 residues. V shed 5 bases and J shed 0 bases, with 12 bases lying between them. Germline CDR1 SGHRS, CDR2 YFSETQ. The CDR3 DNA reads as TGCGCCAGCAGTCGGGGACTGGCCTCCTACAATGAGCAGTTCTTC. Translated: CASSRGLASYNEQFF.

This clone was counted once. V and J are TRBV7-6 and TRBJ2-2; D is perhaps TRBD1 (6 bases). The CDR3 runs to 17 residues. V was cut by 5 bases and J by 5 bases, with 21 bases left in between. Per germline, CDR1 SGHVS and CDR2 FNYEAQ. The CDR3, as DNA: TGTGCCAGCAGCCGAGAGGCGAGGGGGTTGGGGACCGGGGAGCTGTTTTTT. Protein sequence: CASSREARGLGTGELFF.